The entry below describes one T cell receptor beta chain. The target of this receptor is not known. No clone much larger than this one lies a single base away; base qualities are absent. The source of the sample is a study of blood T cell repertoires in COVID-19 (dated by TCRdb to the early 2020s). Looking at the study overall: Samples from collaborators originated in the United States, Italy and Spain and spanned both the acute and convalescent phases of COVID-19. The prospective study material was composed of cDNA or gDNA derived from T cells, B-cell-depleted T cells, or PBMCs. Subjects who had been exposed to COVID-19, were actively infected with it, or had recovered from it provided the deeply sampled blood TCRbeta repertoires that made up the dataset. The repertoires were made available in a free public database intended to serve as a resource for research on the immune response to SARS-CoV-2. Samples were obtained from the ongoing ImmuneRACE study (first 160 participants) and from approximately 1,200 subjects provided by 6 global collaborators. The sample metadata nearly always contained a de-identified subject ID, COVID-19 status, age in years and sex. Where available, HLA class I and class II types were obtained from metadata supplied by the sample provider rather than from assay-based typing. Here is what the overall study found, with its caveats: How much clinical and demographic metadata was included differed by source and by participant, and the metadata was provided uncurated.

Trimming costs V 1 base and J 4 bases, and their ends lie 7 bases apart. Looking up the germline V gene yields CDR1 SGHTA and CDR2 FQGNSA. The CDR3 measures 13 amino acids from cysteine to phenylalanine. The kept DNA is CDR3 alone, 39 bases in frame from the first base. TCRbeta CDR3 regions were amplified from genomic DNA using the immunoSEQ Assay, a bias-controlled multiplex PCR. Per the authors' processing: Nucleated cell counts per sample were estimated from amplification of reference gene primers within the assay. Sequence reads were collapsed and filtered to measure the absolute abundance of every unique TCRbeta CDR3 rearrangement. Productive Simpson clonality was computed per sample as the square root of Simpson's diversity index over productive rearrangements. This is the immuneACCESS table as TCRdb keeps it, with only in-frame sequences that have V and J called. A part of the clones is gone; compared with another copy, unresolved V genes explain less than half, and the rest is unexplained. Clone size and the V and J calls come from that table; the DNA yielded D and trimming. The sample table holds some 210,000 clones, of which about nine tenths were seen once. 4% to 5.5% of the sample goes to the ten largest clones.

Each collaborating institution followed its own protocols to collect whole blood in K2EDTA tubes. For TCRbeta analysis, collaborators shipped samples as frozen whole blood, isolated PBMCs, or DNA extracted from either of those sample types. Sequencing input: peripheral blood. The source is a woman aged 40 to 49 with acute or convalescent COVID-19. The chain uses TRBV7-2 and TRBJ1-2; the D gene assignment is ambiguous. This receptor has the CDR3 CASSLGAPYGYTF. The nucleotides read TGTGCCAGCAGCTTAGGAGCTCCCTATGGCTACACCTTC.